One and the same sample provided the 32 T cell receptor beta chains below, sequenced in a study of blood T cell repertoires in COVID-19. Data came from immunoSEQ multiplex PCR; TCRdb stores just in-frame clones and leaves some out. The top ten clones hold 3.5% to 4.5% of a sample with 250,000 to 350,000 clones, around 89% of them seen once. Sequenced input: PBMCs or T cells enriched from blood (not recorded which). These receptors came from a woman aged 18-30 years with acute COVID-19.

The CDR3, as DNA: TGCGCCAGCAGTGCAAGGAGTTCAAGCAATCAGCCCCAGCATTTT. It is translated as CASSARSSSNQPQHF. The chain joins TRBV10-1 to TRBJ1-5; D unclear. With 4 bases removed from V and 1 base from J, the gap between germline ends came to 11 bases. Looked up from germline, CDR1 is WNHNN and CDR2 is SYGVQD (reference sequence). The CDR3 totals 15 residues.

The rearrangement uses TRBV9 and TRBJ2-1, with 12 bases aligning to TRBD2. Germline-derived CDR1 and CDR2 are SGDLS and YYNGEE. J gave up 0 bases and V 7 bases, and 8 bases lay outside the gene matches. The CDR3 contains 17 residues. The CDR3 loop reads CASPGTSGPSSYNEQFF. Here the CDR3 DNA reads TGTGCCAGCCCTGGGACTAGCGGGCCAAGCTCCTACAATGAGCAGTTCTTC. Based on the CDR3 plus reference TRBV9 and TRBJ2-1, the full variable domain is DSGVTQTPKHLITATGQRVTLRCSPRSGDLSVYWYQQSLDQGLQFLIQYYNGEERAKGNILERFSAQQFPDLHSELNLSSLELGDSALYFCASPGTSGPSSYNEQFFGPGTRLTVL.

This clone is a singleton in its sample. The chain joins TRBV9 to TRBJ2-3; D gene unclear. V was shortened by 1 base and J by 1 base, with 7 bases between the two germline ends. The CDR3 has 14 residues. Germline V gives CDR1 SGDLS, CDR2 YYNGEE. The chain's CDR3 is CASSVSAGTDTQYF. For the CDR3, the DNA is TGTGCCAGCAGCGTATCCGCGGGCACAGATACGCAGTATTTT.

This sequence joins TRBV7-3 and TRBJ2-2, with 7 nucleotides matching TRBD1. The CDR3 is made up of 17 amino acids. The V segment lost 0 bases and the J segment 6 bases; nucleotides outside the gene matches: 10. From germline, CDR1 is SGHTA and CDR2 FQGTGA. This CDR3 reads CASSLTTGEGFAGELFF. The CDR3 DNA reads TGTGCCAGCAGCTTAACTACAGGGGAAGGCTTTGCCGGGGAGCTGTTTTTT.

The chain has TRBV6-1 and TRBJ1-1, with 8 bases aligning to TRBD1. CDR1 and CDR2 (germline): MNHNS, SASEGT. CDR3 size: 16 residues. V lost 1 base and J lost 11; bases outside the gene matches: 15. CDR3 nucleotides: TGTGCCAGCAGTGAAGGCGAAAGGACAGGGTATATTGCGGCTTTCTTT. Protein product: CASSEGERTGYIAAFF.

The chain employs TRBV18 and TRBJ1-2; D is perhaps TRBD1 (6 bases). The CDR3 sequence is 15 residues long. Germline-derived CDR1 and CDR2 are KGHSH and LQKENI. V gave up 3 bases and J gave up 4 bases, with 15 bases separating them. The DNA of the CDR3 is TGTGCCAGCTCACCCTTGGACAGCGACAGCTATGGCTACACCTTC. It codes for CASSPLDSDSYGYTF.

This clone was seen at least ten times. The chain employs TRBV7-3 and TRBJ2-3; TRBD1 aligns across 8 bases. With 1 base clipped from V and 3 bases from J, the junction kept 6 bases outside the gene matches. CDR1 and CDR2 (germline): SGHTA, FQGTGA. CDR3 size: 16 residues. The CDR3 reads CASSLMPGGATDTQYF. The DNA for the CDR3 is TGTGCCAGCAGCTTAATGCCAGGGGGCGCGACAGATACGCAGTATTTT. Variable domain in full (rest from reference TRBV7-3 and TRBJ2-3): GAGVSQTPSNKVTEKGKYVELRCDPISGHTALYWYRQSLGQGPEFLIYFQGTGAADDSGLPNDRFFAVRPEGSVSTLKIQRTERGDSAVYLCASSLMPGGATDTQYFGPGTRLTVL.

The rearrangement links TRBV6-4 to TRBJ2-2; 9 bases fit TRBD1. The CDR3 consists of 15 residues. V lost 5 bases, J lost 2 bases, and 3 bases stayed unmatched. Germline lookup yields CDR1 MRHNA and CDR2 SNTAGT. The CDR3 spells CASSRQGDNTGELFF. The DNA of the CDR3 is TGTGCCAGCAGTCGACAGGGGGATAACACCGGGGAGCTGTTTTTT.

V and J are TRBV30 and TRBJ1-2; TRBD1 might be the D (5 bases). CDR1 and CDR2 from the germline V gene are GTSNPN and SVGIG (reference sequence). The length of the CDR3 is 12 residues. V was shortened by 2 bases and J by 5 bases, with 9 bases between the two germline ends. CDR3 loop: CAWSPGPYGYTF. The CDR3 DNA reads TGTGCCTGGAGTCCAGGGCCATATGGCTACACCTTC.

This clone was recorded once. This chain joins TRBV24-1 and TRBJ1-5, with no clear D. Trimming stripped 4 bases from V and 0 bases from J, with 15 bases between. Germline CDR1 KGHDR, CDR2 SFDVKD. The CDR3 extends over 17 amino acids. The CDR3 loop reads CATSDRREPYSNQPQHF. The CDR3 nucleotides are TGTGCCACCAGTGACCGACGGGAACCCTATAGCAATCAGCCCCAGCATTTT.

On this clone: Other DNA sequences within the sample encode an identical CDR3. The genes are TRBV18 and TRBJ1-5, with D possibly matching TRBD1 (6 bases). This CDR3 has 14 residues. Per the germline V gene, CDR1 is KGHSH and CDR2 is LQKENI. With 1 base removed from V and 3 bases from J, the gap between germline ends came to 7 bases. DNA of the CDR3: TGTGCCAGCTCACCACAGGGGGACAATCAGCCCCAGCATTTT. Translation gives CASSPQGDNQPQHF.

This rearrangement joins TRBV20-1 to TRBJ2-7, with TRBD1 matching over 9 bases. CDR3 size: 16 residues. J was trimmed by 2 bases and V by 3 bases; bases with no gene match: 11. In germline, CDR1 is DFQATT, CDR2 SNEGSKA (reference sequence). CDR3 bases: TGCAGTGCTAGTCCGGGCGAGGGACAGGGAGCCTACGAGCAGTACTTC. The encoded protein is CSASPGEGQGAYEQYF.

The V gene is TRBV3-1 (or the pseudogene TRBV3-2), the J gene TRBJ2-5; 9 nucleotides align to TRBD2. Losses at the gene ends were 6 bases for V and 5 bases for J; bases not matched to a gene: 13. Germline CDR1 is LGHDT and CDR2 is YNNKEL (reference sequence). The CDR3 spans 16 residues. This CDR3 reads CASSPSGTGVKETQYF. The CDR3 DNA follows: TGTGCCAGCAGTCCTAGCGGGACGGGAGTTAAGGAGACCCAGTACTTC.

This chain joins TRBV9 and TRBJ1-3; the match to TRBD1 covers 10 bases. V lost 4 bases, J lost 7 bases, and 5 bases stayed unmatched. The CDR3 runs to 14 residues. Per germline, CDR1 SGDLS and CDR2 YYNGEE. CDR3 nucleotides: TGTGCCAGCAGCCCCGACAGGGGGCCGAACACCATATATTTT. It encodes CASSPDRGPNTIYF.

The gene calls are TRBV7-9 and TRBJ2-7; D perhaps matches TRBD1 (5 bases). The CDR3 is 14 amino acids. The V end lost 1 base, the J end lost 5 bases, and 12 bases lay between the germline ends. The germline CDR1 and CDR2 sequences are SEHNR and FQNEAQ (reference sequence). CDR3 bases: TGTGCCAGCAGCTTAGTGTCAGGGCCGGACGAGCAGTACTTC. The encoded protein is CASSLVSGPDEQYF. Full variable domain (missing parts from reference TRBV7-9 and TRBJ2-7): DTGVSQNPRHKITKRGQNVTFRCDPISEHNRLYWYRQTLGQGPEFLTYFQNEAQLEKSRLLSDRFSAERPKGSFSTLEIQRTEQGDSAMYLCASSLVSGPDEQYFGPGTRLTVT.

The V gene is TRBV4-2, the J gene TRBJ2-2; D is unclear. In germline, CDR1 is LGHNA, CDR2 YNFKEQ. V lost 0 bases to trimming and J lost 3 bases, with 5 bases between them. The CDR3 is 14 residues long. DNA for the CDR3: TGTGCCAGCAGCCAAGACAGATACACCGGGGAGCTGTTTTTT. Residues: CASSQDRYTGELFF.

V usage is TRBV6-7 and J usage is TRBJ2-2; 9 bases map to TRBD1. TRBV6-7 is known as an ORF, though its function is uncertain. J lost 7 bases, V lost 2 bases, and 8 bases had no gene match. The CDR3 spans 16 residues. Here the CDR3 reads CASSYPNRGRGGELFF. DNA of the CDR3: TGTGCCAGCAGTTACCCCAACAGGGGGCGGGGCGGGGAGCTGTTTTTT.

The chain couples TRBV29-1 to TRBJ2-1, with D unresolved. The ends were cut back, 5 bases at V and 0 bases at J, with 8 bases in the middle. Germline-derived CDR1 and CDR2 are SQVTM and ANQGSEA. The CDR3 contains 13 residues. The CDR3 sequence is CSVKLLSYNEQFF. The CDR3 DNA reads TGCAGCGTTAAACTGCTCTCCTACAATGAGCAGTTCTTC.

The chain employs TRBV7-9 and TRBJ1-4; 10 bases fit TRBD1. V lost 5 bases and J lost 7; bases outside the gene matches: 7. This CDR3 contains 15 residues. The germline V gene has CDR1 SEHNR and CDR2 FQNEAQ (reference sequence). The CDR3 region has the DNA TGTGCCAGCAGCGCGACAGGGGGCGGGAGTGAAAAACTGTTTTTT. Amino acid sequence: CASSATGGGSEKLFF.

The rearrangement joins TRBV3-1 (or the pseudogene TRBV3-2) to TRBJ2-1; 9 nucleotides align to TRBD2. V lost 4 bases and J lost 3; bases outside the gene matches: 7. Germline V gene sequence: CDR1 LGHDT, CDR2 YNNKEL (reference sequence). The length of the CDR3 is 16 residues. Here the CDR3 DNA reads TGTGCCAGCAGCCCGAGCGGGACTAGCTACTACAATGAGCAGTTCTTC. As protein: CASSPSGTSYYNEQFF.

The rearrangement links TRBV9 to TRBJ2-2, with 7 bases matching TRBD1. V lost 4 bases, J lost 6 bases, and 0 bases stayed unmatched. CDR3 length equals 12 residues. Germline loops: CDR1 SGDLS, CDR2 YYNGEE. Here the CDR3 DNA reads TGTGCCAGCAGCAGGGGGCCCGGGGAGCTGTTTTTT. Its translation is CASSRGPGELFF.

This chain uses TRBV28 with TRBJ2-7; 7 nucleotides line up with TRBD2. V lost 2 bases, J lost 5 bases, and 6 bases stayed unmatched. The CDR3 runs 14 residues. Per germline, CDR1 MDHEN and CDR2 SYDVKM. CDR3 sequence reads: CASSLRQGLHEQYF. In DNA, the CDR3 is TGTGCCAGCAGTTTAAGGCAGGGACTACACGAGCAGTACTTC.

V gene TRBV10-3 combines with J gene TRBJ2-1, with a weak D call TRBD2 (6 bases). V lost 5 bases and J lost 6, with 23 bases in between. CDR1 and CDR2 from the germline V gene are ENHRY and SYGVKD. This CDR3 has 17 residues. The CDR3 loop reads CAISLVPTSQSSNEQFF. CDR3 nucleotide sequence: TGTGCCATCAGTTTAGTCCCTACTAGCCAATCGAGCAATGAGCAGTTCTTC.

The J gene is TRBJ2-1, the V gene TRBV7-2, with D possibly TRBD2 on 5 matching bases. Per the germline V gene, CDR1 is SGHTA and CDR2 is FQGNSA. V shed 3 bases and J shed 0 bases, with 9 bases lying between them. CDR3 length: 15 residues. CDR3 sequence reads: CASSFAGSSYNEQFF. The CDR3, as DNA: TGTGCCAGCAGCTTCGCGGGTAGCTCCTACAATGAGCAGTTCTTC.

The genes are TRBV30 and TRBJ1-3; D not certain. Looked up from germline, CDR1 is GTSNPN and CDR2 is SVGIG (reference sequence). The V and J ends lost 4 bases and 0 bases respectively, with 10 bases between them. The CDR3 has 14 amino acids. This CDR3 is CAWTRQASGNTIYF. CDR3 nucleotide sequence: TGTGCCTGGACCAGGCAGGCCTCTGGAAACACCATATATTTT.

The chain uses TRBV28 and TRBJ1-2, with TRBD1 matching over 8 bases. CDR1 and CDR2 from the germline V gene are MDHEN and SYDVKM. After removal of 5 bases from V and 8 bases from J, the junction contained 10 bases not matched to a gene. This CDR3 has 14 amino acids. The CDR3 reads CASSPADRANGYTF. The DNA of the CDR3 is TGTGCCAGCAGTCCGGCGGACAGGGCCAACGGCTACACCTTC.

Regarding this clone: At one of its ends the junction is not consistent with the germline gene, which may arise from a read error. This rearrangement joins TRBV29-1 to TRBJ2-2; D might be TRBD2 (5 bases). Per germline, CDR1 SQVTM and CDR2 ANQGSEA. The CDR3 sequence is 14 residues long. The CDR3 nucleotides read TGCAGCGTGGAAGAGCGGAGATCCACCGGGGAGCTGTTTTTT. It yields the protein CSVEERRSTGELFF.

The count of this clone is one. CDR3 coding DNA: TGTGCCAGCAGCTTAGACCTACTGGCGGGGAGCACAGATACGCAGTATTTT. Residues: CASSLDLLAGSTDTQYF. This chain uses TRBV7-9 with TRBJ2-3; perhaps TRBD2 as D (6 bases). The germline gives CDR1 SEHNR, CDR2 FQNEAQ (reference sequence). The CDR3 is 17 residues long. V was trimmed by 1 base and J by 0 bases, leaving 14 bases between them.

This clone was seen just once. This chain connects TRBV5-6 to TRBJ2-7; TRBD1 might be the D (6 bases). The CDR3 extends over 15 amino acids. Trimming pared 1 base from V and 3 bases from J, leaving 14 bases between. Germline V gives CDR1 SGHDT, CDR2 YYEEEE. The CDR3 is CASSLFAWTDYEQYF. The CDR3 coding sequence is TGTGCCAGCAGCTTGTTCGCATGGACAGACTACGAGCAGTACTTC.

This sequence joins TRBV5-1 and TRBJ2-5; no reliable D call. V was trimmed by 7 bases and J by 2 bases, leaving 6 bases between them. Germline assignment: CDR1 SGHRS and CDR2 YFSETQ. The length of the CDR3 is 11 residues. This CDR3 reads CASAIQETQYF. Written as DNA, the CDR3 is TGCGCCAGCGCGATTCAAGAGACCCAGTACTTC.

In DNA, the CDR3 is TGTGCCACCAGTGGAAGCGGGGGCCTCAATGAGCAGTTCTTC. Translation: CATSGSGGLNEQFF. The rearrangement uses TRBV24-1 and TRBJ2-1; 8 bases align to TRBD2. Germline assignment: CDR1 KGHDR and CDR2 SFDVKD. Losses at the gene ends were 5 bases for V and 6 bases for J; bases not matched to a gene: 5. CDR3 length: 14 residues.

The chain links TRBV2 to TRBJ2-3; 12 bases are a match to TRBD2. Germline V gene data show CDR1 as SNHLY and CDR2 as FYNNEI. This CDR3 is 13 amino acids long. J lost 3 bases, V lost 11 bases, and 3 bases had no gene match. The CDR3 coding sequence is TGTGCCGGACTAGCGGGATTGACAGATACGCAGTATTTT. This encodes CAGLAGLTDTQYF.